This T cell receptor (beta chain) was observed in a study of T cells expressing NK-cell markers. Study-wide background: Sorted CD3+CD56-NKG2C+, CD3+CD56+NKG2C+ and CD3+CD56+NKG2C- T cells supplied the TCR beta repertoires. Seven of the eight sequenced donors were classified as HCMV-seropositive, and one was classified as seronegative.

The authors generated TCR beta cDNA through 5'RACE template switching with UMIs. TCRdb reprocessed the 5' RACE reads and keeps a single row for each CDR3 protein, giving no DNA. The specimen's table records about 260,000 distinct CDR3 sequences. The CDR3 has 16 residues. The germline V gene has CDR1 ENHRY and CDR2 SYGVKD. Input material: blood T cells: a sorted CD56 or NKG2C T cell subset, CD4+ or CD8+ T cells, or bulk PBMC T cells (not recorded which). This TCR was sampled from a man between 18 and 29 years old in good health. The rearrangement joins TRBV10-3 to TRBJ2-1; no DNA is available, so the TRBD2 call from TCRdb remains unchecked. The CDR3 sequence is CAISVGLAGMYNEQFF.